The rows below give T cell receptor beta chains drawn from one sample of a study of T-cell memory formation after mild COVID-19. TCRdb re-called the 5' RACE reads through MiXCR, storing one row per CDR3 protein. Here the sample spans roughly 450,000 distinct CDR3 sequences, 18% being singletons. The specimen was PBMCs or a T cell subset sorted from them (not recorded which). The receptor set was obtained from an adult woman who had mild COVID-19 (a few samples of this study predate the infection). Cell type and time point are not known. Both conserved end residues are part of each CDR3. Fields, in order: J gene, D gene, clone size, V gene, CDR3 DNA, CDR3 protein. The D gene is left open where the match is weak. The size entry is marked missing in some rows and otherwise reads once, few, many or a size class.

j_gene: TRBJ2-1; d_gene: TRBD2; abundance: NA; v_gene: TRBV5-4; CDR3nt: TGTGCCAGCGCCCCGACTAGCGACCTTTTGAATGAGCAGTTCTTC; CDR3aa: CASAPTSDLLNEQFF
j_gene: TRBJ1-2; d_gene: NA; abundance: NA; v_gene: TRBV12-5; CDR3nt: TGTGCTAGTGGTTTTGGTGAAGCAAACTATGGCTACACCTTC; CDR3aa: CASGFGEANYGYTF
j_gene: TRBJ2-2; d_gene: NA; abundance: few; v_gene: TRBV5-1; CDR3nt: TGCGCCAGCAGCTTTGCAGCGGACACCGGGGAGCTGTTTTTT; CDR3aa: CASSFAADTGELFF
j_gene: TRBJ1-6; d_gene: NA; abundance: few; v_gene: TRBV29-1; CDR3nt: TGCAGCGTAGATATAGGAGATCCTGATAATTCACCCCTCCACTTT; CDR3aa: CSVDIGDPDNSPLHF
j_gene: TRBJ1-2; d_gene: TRBD1; abundance: NA; v_gene: TRBV27; CDR3nt: TGTGCCAGCAGTTTAGGCGGACAGGGGGCTAGGAGCTATGGCTACACCTTC; CDR3aa: CASSLGGQGARSYGYTF
j_gene: TRBJ1-1; d_gene: NA; abundance: NA; v_gene: TRBV29-1; CDR3nt: TGCAGCGTTGATGGTAAGACAGCGGACACTGAAGCTTTCTTT; CDR3aa: CSVDGKTADTEAFF
j_gene: TRBJ2-3; d_gene: NA; abundance: NA; v_gene: TRBV15; CDR3nt: TGTGCCACCAGCCCCGGACAGCCCGGCACAGATACGCAGTATTTT; CDR3aa: CATSPGQPGTDTQYF
j_gene: TRBJ1-1; d_gene: TRBD1; abundance: many; v_gene: TRBV20-1; CDR3nt: TGCAGTGCTTACAGGGGGCCGGGCACTGAAGCTTTCTTT; CDR3aa: CSAYRGPGTEAFF
j_gene: TRBJ1-2; d_gene: NA; abundance: many; v_gene: TRBV5-1; CDR3nt: TGCGCCAGCAGTTATTTAGGTGATGGCTACACCTTC; CDR3aa: CASSYLGDGYTF
j_gene: TRBJ2-1; d_gene: TRBD2; abundance: few; v_gene: TRBV9; CDR3nt: TGTGCCAGCAGCCCCCACCCGATGGGACTAGCGGGAGTTGAAGAGCAGTTCTTC; CDR3aa: CASSPHPMGLAGVEEQFF
j_gene: TRBJ2-7; d_gene: NA; abundance: NA; v_gene: TRBV6-6; CDR3nt: TGTGCCAGCAGTTACGGGCAGGGGTCCACCTACGAGCAGTACTTC; CDR3aa: CASSYGQGSTYEQYF
j_gene: TRBJ2-7; d_gene: NA; abundance: few; v_gene: TRBV18; CDR3nt: TGTGCCAGCTCACCGGGCCGGGACCTCGAGCAGTACTTC; CDR3aa: CASSPGRDLEQYF
j_gene: TRBJ2-1; d_gene: NA; abundance: NA; v_gene: TRBV24-1; CDR3nt: TGTGCCACCAGTGACTCAGGGTTGAATGAGCAGTTCTTC; CDR3aa: CATSDSGLNEQFF
j_gene: TRBJ1-1; d_gene: NA; abundance: NA; v_gene: TRBV5-1; CDR3nt: TGCGCCAGCAGCGTCGGGACGGGAGGGATCACTGAAGCTTTCTTT; CDR3aa: CASSVGTGGITEAFF
j_gene: TRBJ2-1; d_gene: NA; abundance: many; v_gene: TRBV12-3/TRBV12-4; CDR3nt: TGTGCCAGCACCCCCAATGAGCAGTTCTTC; CDR3aa: CASTPNEQFF
j_gene: TRBJ2-3; d_gene: TRBD2; abundance: NA; v_gene: TRBV7-2; CDR3nt: TGTGCCAGCAGCTTAACTCTAGCGGGGGAGCTCACAGATACGCAGTATTTT; CDR3aa: CASSLTLAGELTDTQYF
j_gene: TRBJ2-1; d_gene: TRBD2; abundance: NA; v_gene: TRBV3-1; CDR3nt: TGTGCCAGCAGCCTCGGGGGTAGCGGGACCTACAATGAGCAGTTCTTC; CDR3aa: CASSLGGSGTYNEQFF
j_gene: TRBJ2-7; d_gene: NA; abundance: NA; v_gene: TRBV21-1; CDR3nt: TGTGCCAGCACCCCCCCCCAGAGAAGGGGACAATCGAGGAAGGACGAGCAGTACTTC; CDR3aa: CASTPPQRRGQSRKDEQYF
j_gene: TRBJ1-1; d_gene: NA; abundance: many; v_gene: TRBV6-6; CDR3nt: TGTGCCAGCAGTTACCGGGGGAACACTGAAGCTTTCTTT; CDR3aa: CASSYRGNTEAFF
j_gene: TRBJ2-5; d_gene: TRBD2; abundance: few; v_gene: TRBV7-2; CDR3nt: TGTGCCAGCAGCTTTAGCGGGAGGTACCAAGAGACCCAGTACTTC; CDR3aa: CASSFSGRYQETQYF
j_gene: TRBJ2-1; d_gene: NA; abundance: many; v_gene: TRBV7-6; CDR3nt: TGTGCCAGCAGTATAGCGTACCGTGAGCAGTTCTTC; CDR3aa: CASSIAYREQFF
j_gene: TRBJ2-3; d_gene: NA; abundance: few; v_gene: TRBV7-3; CDR3nt: TGTGCCAGCAGCCCGTTGGGGGAGACAGATACGCAGTATTTT; CDR3aa: CASSPLGETDTQYF
j_gene: TRBJ1-1; d_gene: TRBD1; abundance: NA; v_gene: TRBV2; CDR3nt: TGTGCCAGCAGTGATCAGGGGGTGCCTGGGATGAACACTGAAGCTTTCTTT; CDR3aa: CASSDQGVPGMNTEAFF
j_gene: TRBJ2-4; d_gene: NA; abundance: NA; v_gene: TRBV5-4; CDR3nt: TGTGCCAGCAGCGGGGACCCAAGGAAGGAGGGCAAAAACATTCAGTACTTC; CDR3aa: CASSGDPRKEGKNIQYF
j_gene: TRBJ1-1; d_gene: NA; abundance: few; v_gene: TRBV5-6; CDR3nt: TGTGCCAGCAGCTTGGGCACCCCTGAAGCTTTCTTT; CDR3aa: CASSLGTPEAFF
j_gene: TRBJ2-1; d_gene: TRBD2; abundance: many; v_gene: TRBV7-2; CDR3nt: TGTGCCAGCAGCGCAGGACTAGCGGCATACAATGAGCAGTTCTTC; CDR3aa: CASSAGLAAYNEQFF
j_gene: TRBJ2-7; d_gene: NA; abundance: NA; v_gene: TRBV6-6; CDR3nt: TGTGCCAGCAGTTACTCTGGCAGGGCCTACGAGCAGTACTTC; CDR3aa: CASSYSGRAYEQYF
j_gene: TRBJ2-1; d_gene: NA; abundance: NA; v_gene: TRBV6-5; CDR3nt: TGTGCCAGCAGTGTCGGCAGAACTACGTACAATGAGCAGTTCTTC; CDR3aa: CASSVGRTTYNEQFF
j_gene: TRBJ2-5; d_gene: NA; abundance: NA; v_gene: TRBV7-4; CDR3nt: TGTGCCAGCAGCCCCCCCGCCTACTCCTACCCGCAAGAGACCCAGTACTTC; CDR3aa: CASSPPAYSYPQETQYF
j_gene: TRBJ2-1; d_gene: TRBD1; abundance: few; v_gene: TRBV14; CDR3nt: TGTGCCAGCAGCCAGATTGAAGGGGGCCCCTACAATGAGCAGTTCTTC; CDR3aa: CASSQIEGGPYNEQFF
j_gene: TRBJ1-1; d_gene: TRBD1; abundance: many; v_gene: TRBV20-1; CDR3nt: TGCAGTGCTAGAGATAGGGACAGGGCTAGCACTGAAGCTTTCTTT; CDR3aa: CSARDRDRASTEAFF
j_gene: TRBJ2-3; d_gene: NA; abundance: NA; v_gene: TRBV20-1; CDR3nt: TGCAGTGCTAGTATCTCCCTTAGCACAGATACGCAGTATTTT; CDR3aa: CSASISLSTDTQYF
j_gene: TRBJ2-7; d_gene: NA; abundance: NA; v_gene: TRBV28; CDR3nt: TGTGCCAGCAGTTTAGGTGCCAGGTACTACGAGCAGTACTTC; CDR3aa: CASSLGARYYEQYF
j_gene: TRBJ2-7; d_gene: TRBD2; abundance: NA; v_gene: TRBV6-2/TRBV6-3; CDR3nt: TGTGCCAGCAGTTCCCCAGCGGGAGCCTCCTACGAGCAGTACTTC; CDR3aa: CASSSPAGASYEQYF
j_gene: TRBJ2-1; d_gene: NA; abundance: few; v_gene: TRBV18; CDR3nt: TGTGCCAGCTCACCAATGGGAGACAATGAGCAGTTCTTC; CDR3aa: CASSPMGDNEQFF
j_gene: TRBJ2-1; d_gene: NA; abundance: NA; v_gene: TRBV7-8; CDR3nt: TGTGCCAGCAGCCCCAGCCGGACGTTCAATGAGCAGTTCTTC; CDR3aa: CASSPSRTFNEQFF